The 11 T cell receptor beta chains below were found in one sample sequenced in a study of T cell clones after liver transplantation (dated by TCRdb to the late 2010s). The receptor library was made with the immunoSEQ multiplex PCR assay. TCRdb carries this immuneACCESS record with in-frame sequences only. Its versions omit some clonotypes, under half of them owing to an unresolved V gene in the studies checked, with the rest unexplained. The sample table lists under 55,000 clones, around 83% of them with a count of one. The ten largest clones represent more than 2% of the sample. Source: CD4+ T cells from blood, taken 24 months after liver transplant. Receptors originate from a human patient who received a liver transplant. The graft donor may be the source of some T cells after a transplant.

This rearrangement joins TRBV5-1 to TRBJ2-5; 7 bases map to TRBD1. The CDR3 sequence is 15 residues long. The germline gives CDR1 SGHRS, CDR2 YFSETQ. J gave up 4 bases and V 9 bases, and 15 bases lay outside the gene matches. The CDR3 bases are TGCGCCAATCAGGGTAGGGGACAGTGGCGAGAGACCCAGTACTTC. This codes for CANQGRGQWRETQYF.

The V gene is TRBV19, the J gene TRBJ2-1; 7 nucleotides align to TRBD1. Germline V lookup: CDR1 LNHDA, CDR2 SQIVND (reference sequence). J gave up 4 bases and V 4 bases, and 7 bases lay outside the gene matches. This CDR3 spans 15 amino acids. CDR3 sequence reads: CASSSEGTEYNEQFF. The CDR3 nucleotides read TGTGCCAGTAGTAGCGAGGGGACAGAGTACAATGAGCAGTTCTTC.

The rearrangement uses TRBV6-5 and TRBJ2-5; the match to TRBD1 covers 8 bases. V was clipped by 8 bases and J by 1 base; unmatched bases: 9. This CDR3 has 15 amino acids. Germline V lookup: CDR1 MNHEY, CDR2 SVGAGI. The CDR3 DNA sequence: TGTGCCAGCGAGAACATGGGGACAGGCCAAGAGACCCAGTACTTC. It specifies CASENMGTGQETQYF.

This clone was counted a single time. The chain is built from TRBV19 and TRBJ1-1; no clear D gene. This CDR3 has 15 residues. The V gene's germline CDR1 is LNHDA and CDR2 SQIVND (reference sequence). V was cut by 2 bases and J by 1 base, with 11 bases left in between. The CDR3 DNA follows: TGTGCCAGTAGTATAAATCGTGGGAAGAACACTGAAGCTTTCTTT. Its translation is CASSINRGKNTEAFF.

This chain joins TRBV11-3 and TRBJ1-3, with 7 bases fitting TRBD1. V was clipped by 3 bases and J by 0 bases; unmatched bases: 2. Germline CDR1 and CDR2: SGHNT and YENEEA. CDR3 size: 15 residues. The CDR3 coding sequence is TGTGCCAGCAGCTTCGGGACAGCCTCTGGAAACACCATATATTTT. This sequence encodes CASSFGTASGNTIYF.

This clone was observed a few times. V usage is TRBV5-6 and J usage is TRBJ1-2; tentative D call: TRBD1 (5 bases). The V end lost 1 base, the J end lost 5 bases, and 9 bases lay between the germline ends. Looked up from germline, CDR1 is SGHDT and CDR2 is YYEEEE. The CDR3 extends over 13 amino acids. DNA for the CDR3: TGTGCCAGCAGCTTGAGCAGGGAATATGGCTACACCTTC. Its translation: CASSLSREYGYTF.

This rearrangement joins TRBV2 to TRBJ2-2; D is unclear. This CDR3 comprises 14 residues. Germline assignment: CDR1 SNHLY and CDR2 FYNNEI. Trimming shortened V by 2 bases and J by 4 bases, and 8 bases separated the two germline ends. CDR3 bases: TGTGCCAGCAGTGAATTCCATACCACCGGGGAGCTGTTTTTT. This codes for CASSEFHTTGELFF.

This chain joins TRBV5-1 and TRBJ2-3, with D perhaps matching TRBD2 (6 bases). In germline, CDR1 is SGHRS, CDR2 YFSETQ. This CDR3 is built from 12 residues. Trimming cost V 6 bases and J 2 bases, with 7 bases left between them. CDR3 sequence reads: CASTRDTDTQYF. In DNA form, the CDR3 reads TGCGCCAGCACGCGGGACACAGATACGCAGTATTTT.

The chain has TRBV2 and TRBJ1-5; 10 bases map to TRBD1. The length of the CDR3 is 15 residues. Germline V CDR1 and CDR2: SNHLY, FYNNEI. Trimming took 6 bases from V and 2 from J; bases not matched to a gene: 4. The CDR3 nucleotides read TGTGCCAGCAGAGAGACAGGGGGCGGCAATCAGCCCCAGCATTTT. This codes for CASRETGGGNQPQHF.

The V and J genes are TRBV2 and TRBJ2-5, with TRBD1 as a possible D gene (6 bases). The V end lost 4 bases, the J end lost 3 bases, and 9 bases lay between the germline ends. This CDR3 region has 13 residues. The germline CDR1 and CDR2 sequences are SNHLY and FYNNEI. The CDR3 spells CASSAGTKETQYF. The CDR3 region has the DNA TGTGCCAGCAGTGCGGGGACAAAAGAGACCCAGTACTTC.

This chain connects TRBV5-4 to TRBJ2-1; maybe TRBD2 (7 bases). Germline V gene data show CDR1 as SGHNT and CDR2 as YYREEE (reference sequence). V shed 5 bases and J shed 4 bases, with 16 bases lying between them. The CDR3 has 15 amino acids. The CDR3 nucleotides are TGTGCCAGCAGATCTGGGGGGGCAAAATACAATGAGCAGTTCTTC. Encoded protein: CASRSGGAKYNEQFF.